This record looks at one T cell receptor beta chain sequence and its context. Its antigen remains unknown. The data were taken from a study of shared clonotypes between healthy human individuals. General observations from the study: Sorted-subset sequencing was shown by rarefaction to be incomplete despite large depth.

Between the trimmed V and J ends, which lost 3 bases and 4 bases, there was a span of 10 bases. Germline V gives CDR1 MGHDK, CDR2 SYGVNS. The CDR3 runs to 14 residues. The table came from immunoSEQ multiplex PCR; TCRdb's copy has only in-frame clones and leaves some out. The repertoire holds roughly 2.6 million clones, with more than 80% as singletons. This TCR was recovered from a man aged 18 to 35 in good health. Sequencing was performed on naive CD4+ T cells sorted from blood. The subset here: CD45RA+ positively selected. The chain employs TRBV25-1 and TRBJ1-5; D remains unclear. The CDR3 loop is CASSDARNNQPQHF. The DNA for the CDR3 is TGTGCCAGCAGTGATGCCAGGAATAATCAGCCCCAGCATTTT.